This TCR beta chain was profiled in a study of shared clonotypes between healthy human individuals. Study-level information: The donor group consisted of two women and three men, aged 18 to 49.

Details on this clone: One junction end disagrees with the germline gene, perhaps due to a read error. Other DNA sequences within the sample encode an identical CDR3.

The method was immunoSEQ multiplex PCR; TCRdb's version includes in-frame clones alone and lacks a portion of them. The profile shows roughly 500,000 clones, 76% of them singletons. Per germline, CDR1 KGHSH and CDR2 LQKENI. The CDR3 sequence is 20 residues long. The sequenced material came from PBMCs. This TCR came from a woman aged 40 to 50 in good health. Some clones in this sample may be carry-over from other donors' samples. The V call is TRBV18, the J call TRBJ2-3; no firm D call. The DNA of the CDR3 is TGTGCCAGCTCACCACTTCCCTTGGTTGGGCACCGAGACGGCACAGATACGCAGTATTTC. This encodes CASSPLPLVGHRDGTDTQYF.